This TCR beta chain comes out of a study of T cell responses to AZD1222 COVID-19 vaccine. Trimming removed 1 base from V and 3 bases from J, with 6 bases in between. Looked up from germline, CDR1 is LGHNT and CDR2 is FRNRAP. This CDR3 comprises 13 residues. Assay used: immunoSEQ multiplex PCR; TCRdb lists only in-frame clones, some missing. There are roughly 140,000 clones in the sample; 85% to 95% occur only once, and around 1.9% lies in the top ten. The material sequenced was peripheral blood, taken on day 0 of AZD1222 vaccination. This chain joins TRBV12-5 and TRBJ1-2, with D hard to call. The TCR originated in an adult in good health. CDR3 coding DNA: TGTGCTAGTGGTTTGGGCCCCCACTATGGCTACACCTTC. This codes for CASGLGPHYGYTF.